Reported below is one TCR beta chain. Its target is not known. CDR3 length: 13 amino acids. Deletions cut 1 base from V and 8 bases from J, with 9 bases between. Germline CDR1 and CDR2: MGHRA and YSYEKL. This record belongs to a study of T cell responses to AZD1222 COVID-19 vaccine. Overall study context: Second-dose groups at about 4 or about 12 weeks were pooled.

The study, taken as a whole, reports: The number of AZD1222 recipients seropositive at baseline was only five to seven.

Some clones are missing from TCRdb's copy, which holds only in-frame ones; the method was immunoSEQ multiplex PCR. The repertoire holds some 100,000 clones, with 90% as singletons. The chain employs TRBV4-1 and TRBJ2-1, with D uncertain. The sequence was collected from an adult in good health. Here the sequenced sample was peripheral blood, taken on day 0 of AZD1222 vaccination. CDR3 DNA sequence: TGCGCCAGCAGCCAAGCGATCACCTATGAGCAGTTCTTC. Translated: CASSQAITYEQFF.